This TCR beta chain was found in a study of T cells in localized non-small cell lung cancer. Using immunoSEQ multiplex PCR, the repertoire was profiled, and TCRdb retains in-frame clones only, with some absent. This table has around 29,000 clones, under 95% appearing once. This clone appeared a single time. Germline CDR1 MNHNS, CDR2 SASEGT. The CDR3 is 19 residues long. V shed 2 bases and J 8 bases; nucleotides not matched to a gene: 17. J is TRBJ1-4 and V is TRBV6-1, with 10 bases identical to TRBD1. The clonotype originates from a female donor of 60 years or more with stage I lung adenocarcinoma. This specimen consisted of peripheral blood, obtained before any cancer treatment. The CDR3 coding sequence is TGTGCCAGCAGTGAAATTCGGGGACAGGGGACCGCCACAAGCGAAAAACTGTTTTTT. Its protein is CASSEIRGQGTATSEKLFF.